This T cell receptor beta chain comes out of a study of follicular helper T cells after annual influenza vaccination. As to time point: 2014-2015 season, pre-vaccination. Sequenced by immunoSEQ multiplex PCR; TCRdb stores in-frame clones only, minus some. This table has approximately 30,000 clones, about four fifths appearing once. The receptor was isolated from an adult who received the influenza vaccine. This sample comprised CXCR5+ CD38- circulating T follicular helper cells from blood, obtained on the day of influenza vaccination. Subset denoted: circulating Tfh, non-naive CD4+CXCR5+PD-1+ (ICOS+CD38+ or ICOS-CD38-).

CDR3 in DNA: TGTGCCAGCAGCTTTCTCCGGACAAGAAGTGCCACTGAAGCTTTCTTT. This codes for CASSFLRTRSATEAFF. This chain joins TRBV11-2 and TRBJ1-1, with D maybe TRBD1 (5 bases). The germline V gene encodes CDR1 SGHAT and CDR2 FQNNGV. Trimming removed 3 bases at V and 4 bases at J, with 18 bases between. CDR3 length equals 16 residues.